A selection of T cell receptor beta chains follows, all from one sample in a study of blood T cell repertoires in COVID-19. Data came from immunoSEQ multiplex PCR; TCRdb stores just in-frame clones and leaves some out. This table holds some 250,000 clones, roughly nine tenths found once. The specimen was peripheral blood. The source is a woman aged 25 to 45 with COVID-19, enrolled during active disease. CDR3s include the opening cysteine and the closing phenylalanine or tryptophan. The order of the fields is J gene, V gene, D gene, clone size, CDR3 protein, CDR3 DNA. The D gene is left open where the match is weak. Clone size is not always given. Where it is, it says once, few, many or a class for expanded clones.

J: TRBJ2-1; V: TRBV2; D: TRBD1; size: .; CDR3: CASSRPGQGSYNEQFF; DNA: TGTGCCAGCTCGAGGCCGGGACAGGGGTCTTACAATGAGCAGTTCTTC
J: TRBJ2-6; V: TRBV13; D: .; size: .; CDR3: CASSPEGVRSSGANVLTF; DNA: TGTGCCAGCAGCCCCGAGGGGGTCCGAAGCTCTGGGGCCAACGTCCTGACTTTC
J: TRBJ1-6; V: TRBV2; D: .; size: .; CDR3: CASSGSSSYNSPLHF; DNA: TGTGCCAGCAGTGGCTCGAGCTCCTATAATTCACCCCTCCACTTT
J: TRBJ1-5; V: TRBV15; D: .; size: .; CDR3: CATSRIPSNQPQHF; DNA: TGTGCCACCAGCAGAATTCCGAGCAATCAGCCCCAGCATTTT
J: TRBJ2-1; V: TRBV11-2; D: .; size: .; CDR3: CASSLRGPLLSYNEQFF; DNA: TGTGCCAGCAGCTTACGCGGCCCACTCCTCTCCTACAATGAGCAGTTCTTC
J: TRBJ2-5; V: TRBV2; D: TRBD2; size: .; CDR3: CASSVMGGKDETQYF; DNA: TGTGCCAGCAGTGTGATGGGGGGGAAGGACGAGACCCAGTACTTC
J: TRBJ2-5; V: TRBV27; D: .; size: .; CDR3: CASSPPGTVGQYF; DNA: TGTGCCAGCAGTCCCCCGGGGACTGTCGGCCAGTACTTC
J: TRBJ2-1; V: TRBV15; D: .; size: .; CDR3: CATSSGLEGRHNEQFF; DNA: TGTGCCACCAGCAGCGGCCTAGAAGGGAGGCACAATGAGCAGTTCTTC
J: TRBJ2-7; V: TRBV9; D: .; size: .; CDR3: CASSVGRGTGQYF; DNA: TGTGCCAGCAGCGTAGGTCGGGGGACGGGACAGTACTTC
J: TRBJ2-3; V: TRBV18; D: .; size: .; CDR3: CASEMSDTQYF; DNA: TGTGCCAGCGAAATGAGTGATACGCAGTATTTT
J: TRBJ1-2; V: TRBV5-1; D: .; size: .; CDR3: CASSFVPREGGYGYTF; DNA: TGCGCCAGCAGCTTTGTTCCCAGGGAGGGCGGGTATGGCTACACCTTC
J: TRBJ2-7; V: TRBV7-6; D: TRBD2; size: .; CDR3: CASSASGLGLNEQYF; DNA: TGTGCCAGCAGCGCCTCGGGACTAGGATTAAACGAGCAGTACTTC
J: TRBJ2-3; V: TRBV3-1/TRBV3-2; D: .; size: .; CDR3: CASSPGTLAADTQYF; DNA: TGTGCCAGCAGCCCCGGGACACTCGCGGCAGATACGCAGTATTTT
J: TRBJ2-1; V: TRBV28; D: TRBD2; size: .; CDR3: CASRPSGGASYNEQFF; DNA: TGTGCCAGCAGGCCTAGCGGGGGGGCATCCTACAATGAGCAGTTCTTC
J: TRBJ1-1; V: TRBV29-1; D: .; size: .; CDR3: CSVEGVSHTEAFF; DNA: TGCAGCGTTGAAGGAGTTTCCCACACTGAAGCTTTCTTT
J: TRBJ1-1; V: TRBV6-1; D: TRBD1; size: few; CDR3: CASSEAGQLNTEAFF; DNA: TGTGCCAGCAGTGAAGCGGGACAGTTGAACACTGAAGCTTTCTTT
J: TRBJ1-1; V: TRBV11-3; D: .; size: .; CDR3: CASSLGQGYTEAFF; DNA: TGTGCCAGCAGCTTAGGTCAGGGGTACACTGAAGCTTTCTTT
J: TRBJ1-5; V: TRBV5-8; D: .; size: .; CDR3: CASSLERGKGLNQPQHF; DNA: TGTGCCAGCAGCTTAGAACGGGGGAAAGGGCTTAATCAGCCCCAGCATTTT
J: TRBJ2-1; V: TRBV5-1; D: TRBD1; size: .; CDR3: CASSLETGTGINEQFF; DNA: TGCGCCAGCAGCTTGGAGACCGGGACAGGGATCAATGAGCAGTTCTTC
J: TRBJ1-2; V: TRBV6-5; D: .; size: once; CDR3: CASSYQAALGYTF; DNA: TGTGCCAGCAGTTACCAAGCGGCCCTAGGCTACACCTTC
J: TRBJ1-6; V: TRBV3-1/TRBV3-2; D: .; size: once; CDR3: CASSQKGALRKNSPLHF; DNA: TGTGCCAGCAGCCAAAAAGGGGCCCTCAGGAAGAATTCACCCCTCCACTTT
J: TRBJ2-7; V: TRBV30; D: TRBD2; size: .; CDR3: CAWSKGAGGNEQYF; DNA: TGTGCCTGGTCTAAGGGAGCGGGGGGGAACGAGCAGTACTTC
J: TRBJ1-4; V: TRBV2; D: .; size: .; CDR3: CASSGGWREATNEKLFF; DNA: TGTGCCAGCAGCGGAGGATGGAGGGAGGCGACTAATGAAAAACTGTTTTTT
J: TRBJ2-3; V: TRBV19; D: .; size: .; CDR3: CASSTTSTDTQYF; DNA: TGTGCCAGTAGTACCACTAGCACAGATACGCAGTATTTT
J: TRBJ2-7; V: TRBV27; D: .; size: .; CDR3: CASSPLRQDSSYEQYF; DNA: TGTGCCAGCAGCCCGCTCCGACAGGATAGCTCCTACGAGCAGTACTTC
J: TRBJ1-2; V: TRBV5-6; D: .; size: .; CDR3: CASSLYNRDNYGYTF; DNA: TGTGCCAGCAGCTTGTATAACAGGGATAACTATGGCTACACCTTC
J: TRBJ1-3; V: TRBV15; D: TRBD1; size: .; CDR3: CATWTGLRGNTIYF; DNA: TGTGCCACCTGGACAGGGCTGCGTGGAAACACCATATATTTT